This T cell receptor beta chain was captured in a study of blood T cell repertoires in COVID-19. About the research overall: The United States, Italy and Spain provided the acute and convalescent COVID-19 samples. T cells, B-cell-depleted T cells, or PBMCs provided the cDNA or gDNA that served as material.

This clone was seen a single time. Clones were sequenced by immunoSEQ multiplex PCR, and TCRdb holds only the in-frame ones, with some missing. In the table there are about 210,000 clones, 89% of which are singletons. This CDR3 has 13 residues. V lost 3 bases and J lost 3, with 8 bases in between. Germline assignment: CDR1 SGHVS and CDR2 FQNEAQ. This sequence joins TRBV7-8 and TRBJ1-2; TRBD1 is a possible D gene (5 bases). The sequenced sample was peripheral blood. The TCR was taken from a woman in her thirties or forties with acute or convalescent COVID-19. The chain's CDR3 is CASSFRDDYGYTF. Here the CDR3 DNA reads TGTGCCAGCAGCTTCAGGGATGACTATGGCTACACCTTC.